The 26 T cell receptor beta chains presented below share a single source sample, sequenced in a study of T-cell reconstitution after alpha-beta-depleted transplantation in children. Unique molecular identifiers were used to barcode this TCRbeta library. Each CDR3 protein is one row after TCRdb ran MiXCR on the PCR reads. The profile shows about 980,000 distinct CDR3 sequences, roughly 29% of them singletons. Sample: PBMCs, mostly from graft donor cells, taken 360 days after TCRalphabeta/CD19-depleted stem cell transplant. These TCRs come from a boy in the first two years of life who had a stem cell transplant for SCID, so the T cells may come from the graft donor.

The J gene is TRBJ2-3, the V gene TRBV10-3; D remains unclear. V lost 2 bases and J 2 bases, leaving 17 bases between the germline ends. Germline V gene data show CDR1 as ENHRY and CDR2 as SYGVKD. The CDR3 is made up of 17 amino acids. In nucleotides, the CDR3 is TGTGCCATCAGTGAGCCCCACAAGCGCTTGAACACAGATACGCAGTATTTT. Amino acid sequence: CAISEPHKRLNTDTQYF.

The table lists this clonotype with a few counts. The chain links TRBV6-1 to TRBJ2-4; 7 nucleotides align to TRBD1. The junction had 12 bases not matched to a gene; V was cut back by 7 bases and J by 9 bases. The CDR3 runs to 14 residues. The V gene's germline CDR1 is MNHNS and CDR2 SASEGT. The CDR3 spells CASTPDRVFGIQYF. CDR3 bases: TGTGCCAGCACCCCCGACAGGGTCTTTGGCATTCAGTACTTC.

CDR3 coding DNA: TGTGCCAGCAGTAACGGACAGGGTGCGGGGAATCAGCCCCAGCATTTT. Amino acid sequence: CASSNGQGAGNQPQHF. V usage is TRBV6-5 and J usage is TRBJ1-5; 8 bases agree with TRBD1. Trimming removed 5 bases from V and 4 bases from J; junction bases left unmatched: 10. Germline V lookup: CDR1 MNHEY, CDR2 SVGAGI. The CDR3 runs to 16 residues.

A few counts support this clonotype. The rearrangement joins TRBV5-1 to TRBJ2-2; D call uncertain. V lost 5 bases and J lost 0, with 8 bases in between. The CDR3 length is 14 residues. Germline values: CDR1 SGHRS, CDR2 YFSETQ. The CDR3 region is CASRWAANTGELFF. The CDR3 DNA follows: TGCGCCAGCAGGTGGGCAGCGAACACCGGGGAGCTGTTTTTT.

The CDR3 DNA is TGTGCCAGCAGTTACGACAGGGGGGAAAGAAACACCATATATTTT. Translated, it gives CASSYDRGERNTIYF. The V gene is TRBV6-5, the J gene TRBJ1-3; TRBD1 aligns across 9 bases. Looked up from germline, CDR1 is MNHEY and CDR2 is SVGAGI. The CDR3 is 15 residues long. The trim removed 2 bases at V and 5 bases at J, leaving 4 bases unmatched.

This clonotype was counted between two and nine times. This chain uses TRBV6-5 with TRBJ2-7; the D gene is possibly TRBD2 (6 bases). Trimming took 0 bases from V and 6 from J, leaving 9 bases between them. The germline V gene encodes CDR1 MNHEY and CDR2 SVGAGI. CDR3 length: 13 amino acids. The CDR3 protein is CASSYSPGVEQYF. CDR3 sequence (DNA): TGTGCCAGCAGTTACTCGCCGGGGGTCGAGCAGTACTTC.

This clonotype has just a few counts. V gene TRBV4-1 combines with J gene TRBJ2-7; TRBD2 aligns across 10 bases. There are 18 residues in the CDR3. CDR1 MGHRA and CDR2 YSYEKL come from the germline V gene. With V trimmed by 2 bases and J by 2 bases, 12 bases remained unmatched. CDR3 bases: TGCGCCAGCAGCCAACGCCCGCACACTAGCGGGGTGACCTACGAGCAGTACTTC. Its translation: CASSQRPHTSGVTYEQYF.

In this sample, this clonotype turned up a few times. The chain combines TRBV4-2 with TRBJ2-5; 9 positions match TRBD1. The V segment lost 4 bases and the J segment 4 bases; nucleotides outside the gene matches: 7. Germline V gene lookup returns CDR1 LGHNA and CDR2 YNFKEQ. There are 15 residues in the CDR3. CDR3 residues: CASSPGQGGTETQYF. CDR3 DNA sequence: TGTGCCAGCAGCCCGGGACAGGGAGGGACAGAGACCCAGTACTTC.

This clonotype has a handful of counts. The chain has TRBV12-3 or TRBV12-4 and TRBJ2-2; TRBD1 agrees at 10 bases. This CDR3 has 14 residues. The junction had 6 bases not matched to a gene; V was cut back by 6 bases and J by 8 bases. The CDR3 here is CASSRRQGAGELFF. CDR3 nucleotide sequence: TGTGCCAGCAGCCGTAGACAGGGGGCGGGGGAGCTGTTTTTT.

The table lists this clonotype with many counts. The CDR3 DNA is TGTGCCAGCAGCCAAGCCAAAGGGGGGACAGACCTCTCCTACGAGCAGTACTTC. It codes for CASSQAKGGTDLSYEQYF. This chain uses TRBV4-2 with TRBJ2-7, with D perhaps TRBD1 (7 bases). Germline V lookup: CDR1 LGHNA, CDR2 YNFKEQ. V was clipped by 1 base and J by 0 bases, with 19 bases between them. The CDR3 contains 18 residues.

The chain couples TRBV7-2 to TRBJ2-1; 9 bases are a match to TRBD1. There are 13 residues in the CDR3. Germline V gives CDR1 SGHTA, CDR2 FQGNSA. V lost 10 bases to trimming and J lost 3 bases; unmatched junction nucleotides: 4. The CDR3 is CATGTGIYNEQFF. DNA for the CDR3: TGTGCCACAGGGACAGGGATCTACAATGAGCAGTTCTTC.

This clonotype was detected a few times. The CDR3 here is CASSGTGVVTGELFF. The CDR3 DNA reads TGTGCCAGCAGCGGAACAGGGGTGGTCACCGGGGAGCTGTTTTTT. The V call is TRBV9, the J call TRBJ2-2; TRBD1 agrees at 7 bases. V shed 3 bases and J 4 bases; nucleotides not matched to a gene: 6. There are 15 residues in the CDR3. The V gene's germline CDR1 is SGDLS and CDR2 YYNGEE.

CDR3 DNA sequence: TGTGCCAGCAGGATGGGCTATGCTGGGTTCACAGATACGCAGTATTTT. Protein: CASRMGYAGFTDTQYF. The V gene is TRBV25-1, the J gene TRBJ2-3; the D is unclear. CDR3 length: 16 residues. The V and J ends lost 6 bases and 2 bases respectively, with 18 bases between them. Germline CDR1 reads MGHDK; CDR2 reads SYGVNS.

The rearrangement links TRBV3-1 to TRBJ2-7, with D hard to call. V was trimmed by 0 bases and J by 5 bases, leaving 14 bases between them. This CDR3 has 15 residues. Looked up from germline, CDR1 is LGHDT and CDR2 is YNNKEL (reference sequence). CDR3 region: CASSQDYGRTHEQYF. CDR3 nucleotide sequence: TGTGCCAGCAGCCAAGATTACGGCAGAACCCACGAGCAGTACTTC.

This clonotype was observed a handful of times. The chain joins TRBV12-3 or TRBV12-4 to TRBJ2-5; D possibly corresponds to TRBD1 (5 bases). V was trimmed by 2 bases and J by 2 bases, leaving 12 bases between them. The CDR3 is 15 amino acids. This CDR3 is CASSLQSTVQETQYF. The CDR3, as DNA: TGTGCCAGCAGTTTACAATCGACAGTACAAGAGACCCAGTACTTC.

The CDR3 spells CASSLSQGVGETQYF. DNA of the CDR3: TGTGCCAGCAGCTTGAGTCAGGGGGTGGGGGAGACCCAGTACTTC. The chain joins TRBV5-5 to TRBJ2-5, with TRBD1 identical over 7 bases. Germline V lookup: CDR1 SGHKS, CDR2 YYEKEE (reference sequence). The CDR3 has 15 amino acids. Germline trimming cut 1 base from V and 5 bases from J; bases unmatched to any gene: 8.

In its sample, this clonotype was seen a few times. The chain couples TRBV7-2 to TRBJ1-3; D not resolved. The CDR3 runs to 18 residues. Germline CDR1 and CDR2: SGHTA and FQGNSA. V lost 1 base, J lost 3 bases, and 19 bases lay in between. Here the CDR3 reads CASSLGRSRTWGGNTIYF. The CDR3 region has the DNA TGTGCCAGCAGCTTAGGGCGGTCCAGGACCTGGGGTGGAAACACCATATATTTT. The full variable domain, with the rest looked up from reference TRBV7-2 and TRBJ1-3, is GAGVSQSPSNKVTEKGKDVELRCDPISGHTALYWYRQSLGQGLEFLIYFQGNSAPDKSGLPSDRFSAERTGGSVSTLTIQRTQQEDSAVYLCASSLGRSRTWGGNTIYFGEGSWLTVV.

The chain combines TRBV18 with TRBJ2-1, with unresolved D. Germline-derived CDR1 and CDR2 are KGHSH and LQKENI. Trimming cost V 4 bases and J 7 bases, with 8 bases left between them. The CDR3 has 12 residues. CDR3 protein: CASSRRVNEQFF. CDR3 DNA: TGTGCCAGCTCACGAAGGGTAAATGAGCAGTTCTTC. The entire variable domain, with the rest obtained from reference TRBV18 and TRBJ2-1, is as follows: NAGVMQNPRHLVRRRGQEARLRCSPMKGHSHVYWYRQLPEEGLKFMVYLQKENIIDESGMPKERFSAEFPKEGPSILRIQQVVRGDSAAYFCASSRRVNEQFFGPGTRLTVL.

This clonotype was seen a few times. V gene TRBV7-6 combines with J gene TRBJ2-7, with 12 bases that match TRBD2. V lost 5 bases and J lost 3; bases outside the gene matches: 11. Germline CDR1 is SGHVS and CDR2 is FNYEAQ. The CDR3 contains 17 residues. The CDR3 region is CASSIGLAGSTGYEQYF. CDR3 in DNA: TGTGCCAGCAGCATAGGACTAGCGGGGTCTACAGGCTACGAGCAGTACTTC.

CDR3 amino acids: CASSLGQGRPGEQYF. In DNA, the CDR3 is TGTGCCAGCAGCTTGGGACAGGGCCGTCCGGGAGAGCAGTACTTC. This rearrangement joins TRBV5-6 to TRBJ2-7, with 7 bases aligning to TRBD1. The ends lost 0 bases at V and 7 bases at J; junction bases unmatched: 10. The CDR3 is 15 residues long. Germline-derived CDR1 and CDR2 are SGHDT and YYEEEE.

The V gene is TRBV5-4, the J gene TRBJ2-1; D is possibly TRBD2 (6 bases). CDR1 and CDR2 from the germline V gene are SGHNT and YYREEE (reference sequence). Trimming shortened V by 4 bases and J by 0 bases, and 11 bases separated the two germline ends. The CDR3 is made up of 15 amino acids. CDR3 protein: CASSLRLVSYNEQFF. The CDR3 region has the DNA TGTGCCAGCAGCCTTCGACTAGTCTCCTACAATGAGCAGTTCTTC.

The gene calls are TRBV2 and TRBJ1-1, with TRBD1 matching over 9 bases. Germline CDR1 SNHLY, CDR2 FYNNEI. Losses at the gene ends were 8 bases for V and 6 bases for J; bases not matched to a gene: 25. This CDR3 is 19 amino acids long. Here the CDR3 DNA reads TGTGCCAGCTGTCTTGACAAATCACCCGGGACAGGGATTTTCGCTGAAGCTTTCTTT. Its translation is CASCLDKSPGTGIFAEAFF.

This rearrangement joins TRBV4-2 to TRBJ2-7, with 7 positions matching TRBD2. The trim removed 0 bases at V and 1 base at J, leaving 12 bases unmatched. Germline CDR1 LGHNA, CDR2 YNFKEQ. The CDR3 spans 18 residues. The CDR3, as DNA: TGTGCCAGCAGCCAAGATGGACTAGACGGTCCCCTATCCTACGAGCAGTACTTC. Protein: CASSQDGLDGPLSYEQYF.

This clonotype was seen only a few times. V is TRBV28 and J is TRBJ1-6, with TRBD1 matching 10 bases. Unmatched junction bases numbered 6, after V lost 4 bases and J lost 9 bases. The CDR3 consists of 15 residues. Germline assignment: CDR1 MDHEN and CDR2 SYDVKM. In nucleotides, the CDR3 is TGTGCCAGCAGTTACTCCGGACAGGGGGTTTCACCCCTCCACTTT. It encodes CASSYSGQGVSPLHF. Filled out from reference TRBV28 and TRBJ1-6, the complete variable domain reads DVKVTQSSRYLVKRTGEKVFLECVQDMDHENMFWYRQDPGLGLRLIYFSYDVKMKEKGDIPEGYSVSREKKERFSLILESASTNQTSMYLCASSYSGQGVSPLHFGNGTRLTVT.

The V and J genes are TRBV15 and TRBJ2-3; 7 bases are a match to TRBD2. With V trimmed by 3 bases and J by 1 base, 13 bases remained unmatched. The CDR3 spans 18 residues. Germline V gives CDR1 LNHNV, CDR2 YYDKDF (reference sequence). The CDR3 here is CATSRIRIGLAGTDTQYF. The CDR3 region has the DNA TGTGCCACCAGCAGGATTAGGATTGGTCTAGCGGGCACAGATACGCAGTATTTT.

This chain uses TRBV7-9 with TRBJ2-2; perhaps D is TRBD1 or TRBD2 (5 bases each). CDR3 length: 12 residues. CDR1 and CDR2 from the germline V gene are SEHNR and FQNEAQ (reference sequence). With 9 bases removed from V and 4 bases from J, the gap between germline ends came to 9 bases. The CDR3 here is CARWGSTGELFF. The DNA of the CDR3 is TGTGCCAGGTGGGGGAGCACCGGGGAGCTGTTTTTT.